This TCR beta chain was found in a study of cytomegalovirus exposure and HLA in healthy donors (dated by TCRdb to the late 2010s). At the level of the whole study: An earlier analysis of several hundred of the donors reported 250 to 300 Gb of sequence data and more than 90 million unique TCR beta sequences from around 200 million T cells. The T cell repertoires of 700 or so subjects were profiled by immunosequencing and related to cytomegalovirus serostatus. The number of donors typed differed by locus, with 629-630 for A, B, C, DRB1 and DQB1, over 500 for DQA1, about 610 for DPA1, and some 440 for DPB1. The genetic ancestry cluster associated with self-reported Caucasian donors included 81% of the 398 genotyped donors. High-throughput TCR immunosequencing, statistical association of individual TCRs with disease status, and machine learning were combined to predict cytomegalovirus infection status. On average, 235,054 unique TCR beta nucleotide sequences were sequenced per donor among some 430 genotyped donors of the cohort, with roughly 18% of those sequences being non-productive. Donor age, sex, ethnicity and CMV serostatus were compiled alongside the repertoire data. The study aimed to test whether cataloging public T cell receptors could reveal signatures of past pathogen exposure. Along with the roughly 670-subject first cohort, a separate validation cohort of over a hundred different subjects was used. Every discovery cohort repertoire had been produced on one sequencing platform. In a later analysis, previously published TCR beta repertoires from more than 500 donors were re-analyzed and high-resolution HLA genotyping was added so that TCR occurrence patterns could be studied. Because of strong linkage in the cohort, a handful of DR-DQ haplotypes were treated as single units for association and clustering. An earlier analysis of fewer than 750 of the donors used high-throughput TCR beta sequencing to judge whether each TCR beta V gene segment behaved as functional or pseudogenic. HLA typing included class I and class II loci at four-digit resolution. Rather than drawing on any new phenotypic data, the later analysis identified candidate immune exposures from TCR beta sequences and the way those sequences occurred across donors. An early release covering roughly 580 HLA-typed donors comprised roughly 300 gigabases of sequencing data and 85 million or so unique TCR sequences. A later genetic analysis used genome-wide SNP genotypes for about 60% of the 666 donors, treating that subset as a discovery cohort.

For this clone: Its antigen remains undetermined. No clone much larger than this one lies a single base away; base qualities are absent.

CDR1 and CDR2, per the germline V gene, are SQVTM and ANQGSEA. The germline V and J ends show losses of 7 bases and 0 bases respectively, and no gene match explains 7 bases of the junction. There are 14 amino acids in the CDR3, from cysteine to phenylalanine inclusive. The only DNA kept is the CDR3, 42 bases in frame from the first base. In total, roughly 670 healthy bone marrow donors made up the cohort. Cohort members were all nominally healthy when sampled, although unrecorded immune exposures were likely present. The donor tested CMV seronegative and was one of the 352 seronegative cohort members. A peripheral blood sample was collected from each donor, and TCR beta sequencing was performed on peripheral blood mononuclear cells. Genomic DNA extraction from the blood cell samples was performed with the Qiagen DNeasy Blood Extraction Kit. General findings and caveats noted by the study authors: Sequencing depth was assumed to be roughly uniform across donors in the presence/absence analyses, though that assumption may not hold. The sequencing pipeline was judged likely to have produced a cluster of highly shared sequence variants as a technical artifact. In a later genetic analysis, fewer N-insertions in productive TCRs were reported among donors in an Asian-associated ancestry cluster than the approximately 670-donor mean. In a later analysis, several top co-occurrence clusters were reported to appear linked to parvovirus B19, influenza, CMV and Epstein-Barr virus. In vitro tests confirmed that a few of the cytomegalovirus-associated TCR beta chains recognize cytomegalovirus antigens. An association between a missense DCLRE1C variant and V-gene and J-gene trimming of TCR beta chains was found in a later genetic analysis and replicated in an independent cohort. Compared with equally common non-associated chains, HLA-associated TCR beta chains in a later analysis were more clonally expanded and had lower generation probabilities. Linkage disequilibrium might explain the correlated functional status among segregating V segments, but an unknown experimental factor could not be ruled out. Immune exposure information for the cohort was limited to CMV serostatus. A further reported finding was that TCR beta sequences accurately predicted the HLA-A and HLA-B alleles for most subjects in the first cohort. Broadly in line with IMGT annotations, most TCR beta V segments showed up in productive rearrangements about 87% or about 30% of the time in an earlier analysis of 587 of the donors. The earlier analysis of 587 of the donors excluded roughly 16 rarely observed V segments, including chromosome 9 orphons, because counts were too low. While some public TCRs were present in many individuals, most TCR sequences turned up only very rarely across donors. Because HLA typing was missing for some donors at each locus, association tests included only the typed subset. When HLA alleles, especially DR and DQ, strongly co-occurred, TCR associations were difficult to assign to individual alleles. In a later analysis, 16,951 TCR beta sequences were associated with specific HLA alleles at a false discovery rate of 0.05. In this cohort, only TCR beta chains were sequenced, and detectable features were limited by the absence of alpha or paired-chain data. The study listed 164 TCR beta chains as associated with cytomegalovirus. In a later analysis, TCR association rates were found to vary across HLA loci, with the most associated TCRs seen for DRB1 alleles and the fewest for HLA-C alleles. A later analysis found that most CMV-associated TCR beta chains appeared HLA-restricted, with HLA associations seemingly driven largely by CMV exposure. In both the original and validation cohorts, the classifier was reported to diagnose cytomegalovirus status with high specificity and sensitivity. The 87-base-pair reads could not distinguish some IMGT-functional V segments, including TRBV6-2 and TRBV6-3, so those segments were excluded. It was suggested by the authors that the approach could potentially be generalized to other disease states and immunological phenotypes.

Receptors were amplified or captured by the immunoSEQ multiplex PCR assay. For the multiplex PCR, a mixture combining 60 forward primers for TCR Vbeta segments and 13 reverse primers for TCR Jbeta segments was used. Amplification of the CDR3 region of rearranged TCR beta genes was performed with a multiplex PCR assay on genomic DNA. The amplified TCR beta libraries were sequenced on the Illumina HiSeq System as 87-base-pair reads. In the source study's methods: Across the 600 to 700 repertoires, a later analysis counted some 80 million unique TCR beta chains, 8.5 million to 12 million of which were shared by at least two donors. Raw reads were error-corrected and collapsed into unique sequences by a nearest-neighbor algorithm in which closely related sequences were merged to remove PCR and sequencing errors. V, D and J gene segments were assigned by aligning CDR3 sequences to IMGT reference sequences. For a sequence to be retained, at least a six-nucleotide match to both a V gene segment and a J gene segment was required. Rearrangements were classified as productive when the CDR3 lacked stop codons and remained in frame with V and J, and all other rearrangements were classified as non-productive. CDR3 was defined according to IMGT convention as the region running from the second conserved V-encoded cysteine to the conserved J-encoded phenylalanine. In an earlier analysis of some 550 of the donors, sequences lacking an unambiguous match to a single V gene segment were excluded. In an earlier analysis of approximately 550 of the donors, V segments were called functional above 56.7% productive rearrangements and were called segregating when the between-donor standard deviation exceeded 5%. A statistical classification framework was developed to diagnose cytomegalovirus status using the catalog of TCR beta chain sequences. In a later analysis, TCR nucleotide sequences were compared against IMGT/GENE-DB human TR gene sequences so that V and J genes could be assigned. Using the TCRdist pipeline, a later analysis assigned CDR3 sequences along with most-parsimonious VDJ recombination scenarios. In a later analysis, each TCR beta chain was defined by its CDR3 amino acid sequence together with its V-gene family, and reads without a unique V-gene family were excluded. To address suspected cross-contamination and a sequencing artifact, a later analysis removed 592 highly shared, low-generation-probability nucleotide sequences. A later analysis calculated a clonal expansion index for each public chain from normalized within-repertoire ranks of inferred template counts. In a later analysis, generation probabilities were computed using a VDJ recombination model fitted to out-of-frame rearrangements, and the results were checked against IGoR. A later analysis scored TCR-TCR, TCR-HLA and TCR-CMV co-occurrence with hypergeometric tests, applying a repertoire-size bias correction to TCR pairs. To estimate false discovery rates, a later analysis permuted the HLA or CMV assignments 20 times. In a later analysis, co-occurring TCRs were grouped using DBSCAN, and TCRdist sequence similarity was added for clustering within HLA-allele-positive subsets. Repertoires with fewer than 30,000 or more than 120,000 public chains were left out of co-occurrence clustering, as were roughly five repertoires with anomalous nucleotide sharing. Here the immuneACCESS table is served through TCRdb, limited to in-frame sequences with V and J called. Missing clones are a known gap in these copies; in checked studies unresolved V genes cover under half, and the rest lacks a known reason. V and J calls plus clone size are reproduced from that table; the DNA served to infer D and trimming. A total of around 150,000 clones appear in this sample, under 80% of them only once. Roughly 4.2% of the sample is in the top ten clones.

This receptor was obtained from a man between 40 and 49 years old in good health and CMV-seronegative. Sequencing input: PBMCs. Recombination connected TRBV29-1 to TRBJ2-3; TRBD1 agrees with 7 junctional bases. The CDR3 loop reads CSGRDSRSTDTQYF. DNA sequence: TGCAGCGGCCGGGACAGTAGAAGCACAGATACGCAGTATTTT.